This TCR beta chain stems from a study of blood T cell repertoires in COVID-19. Overall study: Acute-phase and convalescent COVID-19 samples originated in the United States, Italy and Spain. Sample material is recorded as cDNA or gDNA derived from T cells, B-cell-depleted T cells, or PBMCs.

Trimming took off 0 bases at V and 5 bases at J, with 13 bases between the two ends. CDR3 length equals 15 residues. Looked up from germline, CDR1 is MNHEY and CDR2 is SMNVEV (reference sequence). As originally analysed: Counts of nucleated cells, estimated from reference gene primer amplification, were obtained. Some clones are missing from TCRdb's copy, which holds only in-frame ones; the method was immunoSEQ multiplex PCR. From that table come the V and J calls and clone size; the DNA was used to work out D and trimming. The sample holds over 140,000 clones, about 80% seen once. The gene calls are TRBV27 and TRBJ1-2, with a weak D call TRBD1 (5 bases). This TCR derives from a woman aged 60-75 years with acute or convalescent COVID-19. The sample was peripheral blood. The CDR3 loop reads CASSLSGDFGYGYTF. In nucleotides, the CDR3 is TGTGCCAGCAGTTTATCAGGGGACTTCGGATATGGCTACACCTTC.